The clone carrying this TCR beta chain showed up just a few times. Its antigen is not identified. These data belong to a study of radiotherapy plus CTLA-4 blockade in lung cancer. Study background: Roughly 17% of enrolled patients responded objectively, and more than 30% had disease control. General study results and limits: Tumor-origin TCR clones grew in blood after radiotherapy plus ipilimumab.

The V and J ends lost 0 bases and 3 bases respectively, with 10 bases between them. Germline V gene sequence: CDR1 SGHNT, CDR2 YYREEE (reference sequence). The CDR3 covers 14 residues. The repertoire was sequenced with immunoSEQ multiplex PCR; TCRdb's copy has only in-frame clones and lacks some. The sample yields approximately 50,000 clones, around 72% seen once. The sequences come from peripheral blood, collected from a patient treated with radiotherapy plus ipilimumab. This sequence joins TRBV5-4 and TRBJ2-7; D remains unclear. The receptor was isolated from a human donor with non-small cell lung cancer who had a complete response to radiotherapy plus ipilimumab. Written as DNA, the CDR3 is TGTGCCAGCAGCTTGGCCTCCGGGTTCTACGAGCAGTACTTC. Its protein product is CASSLASGFYEQYF.